What follows describes a single TCR beta chain. There is no known antigen for this receptor. Base qualities are missing; no much larger clone stands one base away. Using the deep immunoSEQ assay, TCR CDR3 regions were amplified from genomic DNA by multiplex PCR. For each cell subset, the extracted genomic DNA was distributed evenly across all wells of several immunoSEQ 96-well plates, and each plate served as one replicate. For sorted subsets, approximately 190 ng of genomic DNA, equivalent to some 30,000 T cell genomes, went into each replicate PCR. The purified libraries were quantified using a Qubit 3.0 fluorometer, sized with a Bioanalyzer 2100, and then quantified again using the KAPA Library Quantification kit. Each immunoSEQ 96-well plate was sequenced on its own single-read 150-cycle Illumina NextSeq 550 flow cell. The original pipeline was this. The immunoSEQ output contained only junctional sequences without quality scores, so filtering could not match that applied to full-length reads. To assign V/J genes and CDR3, sequences were annotated using PyIR, a Python wrapper for IgBLAST v1.9, with IMGT germline references. Reads were removed for weak V/J assignments (E-value above 1e-6), missing CDR3, stop codons, out-of-frame junctions, or ambiguous translated residues. V3J clonotypes were defined as sequences sharing an identical inferred V gene, J gene, and CDR3 amino acid sequence. Percentage overlap between repertoires was computed as shared unique clonotypes divided by the size of the smaller repertoire. Three approaches were used to assess repertoire richness: RTK rarefaction, the Chao1 estimator, and Recon v2.1 estimates of unobserved clonotypes. OLGA was used to compute generation probabilities for all TCRbeta clonotypes that the gDNA method yielded from a handful of donors. TCRdb carries this immuneACCESS record with in-frame sequences only. Its versions omit some clonotypes, under half of them owing to an unresolved V gene in the studies checked, with the rest unexplained. That table furnishes V, J and clone size, whereas the DNA furnished D and trimming. This sample gives over a million clones in total; roughly 96% of them show up just once. The ten largest clones represent roughly 1.1% of the sample.

CDR1 and CDR2, looked up from the germline V gene (reference sequence), are MNHEY and SMNVEV. The CDR3 goes from the cysteine to the phenylalanine over 13 residues. Only CDR3 DNA remains: 39 bases, in frame from the first base. V loses 8 bases at its end and J loses 9 bases; junction bases beyond the gene matches: 8. This specimen comes from a study of shared clonotypes between healthy human individuals (dated by TCRdb to 2018 to 2021). About the full investigation: The cohort comprised two women and a few men aged 18 to 49 years. Libraries were prepared and TCR repertoires were sequenced by different laboratories using diverse techniques, in order to increase sequencing depth and limit assay-specific biases. To estimate repertoire size and how much clonotype sharing occurs between individuals, the study deeply sequenced the blood TCR repertoires of several healthy adults. For each donor, CD4 naive and CD4 memory were each given three plates, CD8 naive was given two plates, and CD8 memory was given one plate. Leukapheresis yielded between about 0.85 and 10 billion PBMCs per donor. Overall study outcomes, separate from this receptor: Only blood was sampled, and tissue TCR repertoires likely differ from those in blood. Incomplete sequencing was indicated by rarefaction of sorted-subset datasets, despite the large sequencing depth. Naive subsets generally had larger estimated clonotype richness than memory subsets did. Compared with non-shared clonotypes, clonotypes shared by all four sorted-subset donors had higher generation probabilities. The small number of donors limited the genetic and exposure-history diversity represented. When a few donors were compared, the shared fraction of clonotypes was about 5.2% for naive CD4, approximately 3.3% for naive CD8, roughly 2.5% for memory CD4, and 0.35% to 0.5% for memory CD8. Pairwise subsampling indicated that sequencing depth was expected to affect the degree of clonotype sharing among donors.

Healthy HIV-negative adults with no recently reported acute infections or vaccinations were included as donors. Every donor was a Caucasian adult living in Nashville, Tennessee, USA. CD4+ T cells were enriched by magnetic negative selection, after which naive cells were positively selected on CD45RA and the negative fraction was taken as the memory subset. Blood was obtained by leukapheresis, after which PBMCs were separated by Ficoll-Histopaque density gradient centrifugation and cryopreserved in liquid nitrogen vapor phase. Purity and quantity of every magnetically sorted T cell population were checked by analytical flow cytometry. Genomic DNA was isolated from every sorted fraction and measured by UV absorbance on a Nanodrop 2000c.

The V and J genes are TRBV27 and TRBJ2-1, and 9 bases in between align with TRBD2. The material sequenced was naive CD4+ T cells sorted from blood. The cell subset or site label, read with the paper, signifies: CD45RA+ positively selected. The receptor was isolated from a man aged 25-45 years in good health. The CDR3 corresponds to CASAGGPPPEQFF. The DNA reads TGTGCCAGCGCGGGAGGGCCCCCCCCTGAGCAGTTCTTC.